The table lists the clone carrying this TCR beta chain with many counts. The antigen is undetermined. Unique molecular identifiers were attached to individual cDNA molecules. TCRdb re-analysed the 5' RACE reads in MiXCR, keeping a single row per CDR3 protein. The profile shows 60,000 or so distinct CDR3 sequences, approximately 9.7% of them singletons. The sample belongs to a study of early T cells in non-severe SARS-CoV-2 infection. The overall study: It was bulk RNA from unsorted whole blood that was sequenced, and the chains were unpaired. Regarding the study as a whole: There was a bias toward anti-spike CD8 responses in VDJdb matching, which missed private and CD4 specificities.

The germline CDR1 and CDR2 sequences are SGHTA and FQGNSA. V was clipped by 3 bases and J by 9 bases, with 6 bases between them. There are 11 residues in the CDR3. The origin of this receptor is an adult who was a healthcare worker with PCR-confirmed SARS-CoV-2 infection or an uninfected control (not recorded which). Material: whole blood. This sequence joins TRBV7-2 and TRBJ2-1; the D is unclear. The CDR3: CASSFDSEQFF. The CDR3 DNA follows: TGTGCCAGCAGCTTTGATAGTGAGCAGTTCTTC.